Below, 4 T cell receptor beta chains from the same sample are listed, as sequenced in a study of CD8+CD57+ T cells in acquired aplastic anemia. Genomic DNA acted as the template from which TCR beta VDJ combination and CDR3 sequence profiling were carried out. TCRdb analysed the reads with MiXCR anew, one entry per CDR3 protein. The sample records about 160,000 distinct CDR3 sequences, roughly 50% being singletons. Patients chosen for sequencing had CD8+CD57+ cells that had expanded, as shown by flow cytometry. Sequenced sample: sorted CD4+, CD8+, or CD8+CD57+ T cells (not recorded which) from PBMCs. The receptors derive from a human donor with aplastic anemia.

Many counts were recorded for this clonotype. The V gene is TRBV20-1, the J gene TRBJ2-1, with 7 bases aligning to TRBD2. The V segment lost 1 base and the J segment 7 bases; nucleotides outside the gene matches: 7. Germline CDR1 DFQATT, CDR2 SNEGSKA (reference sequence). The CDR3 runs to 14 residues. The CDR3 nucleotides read TGCAGTGCTAGAGGGAGGGAGGGCCGGAATGAGCAGTTCTTC. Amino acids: CSARGREGRNEQFF.

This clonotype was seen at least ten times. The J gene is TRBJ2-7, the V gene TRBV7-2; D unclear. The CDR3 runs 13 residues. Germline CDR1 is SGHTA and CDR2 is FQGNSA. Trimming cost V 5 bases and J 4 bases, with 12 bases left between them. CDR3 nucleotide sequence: TGTGCCAGCAGCCCCCCCGTGCGGTACGAGCAGTACTTC. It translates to CASSPPVRYEQYF.

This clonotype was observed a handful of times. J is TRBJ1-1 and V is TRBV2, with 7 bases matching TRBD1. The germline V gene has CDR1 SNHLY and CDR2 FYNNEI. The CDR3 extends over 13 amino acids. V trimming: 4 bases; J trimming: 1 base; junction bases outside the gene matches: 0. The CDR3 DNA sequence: TGTGCCAGCAGTGGGGACAGGAACACTGAAGCTTTCTTT. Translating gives CASSGDRNTEAFF.

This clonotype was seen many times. CDR3 DNA sequence: TGTGCCAGCAGCTTGACAGTGCAGGGCGAGCAGTACTTC. Translating gives CASSLTVQGEQYF. The chain links TRBV7-3 to TRBJ2-7; D is perhaps TRBD1 (5 bases). The germline V and J ends were trimmed by 3 bases and 6 bases, with 12 bases remaining between them. The CDR3 is made up of 13 amino acids. Germline assignment: CDR1 SGHTA and CDR2 FQGTGA.